The T cell receptor beta chain under discussion was sequenced for a study of Ad26.COV2.S vaccination and SARS-CoV-2 variants. As to treatment: around 19 received Ad26.COV2.S at low or high dose, single or two shots; a few received placebo; per-sample allocation not given. Sampling happened 63 days after the first vaccine or placebo injection. The method was immunoSEQ multiplex PCR; TCRdb's version includes in-frame clones alone and lacks a portion of them. The sample yields about 320,000 clones, around four fifths seen once. CDR3 size: 14 residues. Germline CDR1 is MNHEY and CDR2 is SVGAGI. The germline V and J ends were trimmed by 2 bases and 0 bases, with 8 bases remaining between them.

The sample in question was peripheral blood, obtained in a trial of Ad26.COV2.S vaccine versus placebo. The TCR was taken from a person between 18 and 65 years old who received the Ad26.COV2.S COVID-19 vaccine or a placebo. This rearrangement joins TRBV6-5 to TRBJ2-7; D gene unclear. CDR3 nucleotide sequence: TGTGCCAGCAGTTACGTGGGGATCTCCTACGAGCAGTACTTC. It translates to CASSYVGISYEQYF.